The rows below give T cell receptor beta chains drawn from one sample of a study of T cell responses to AZD1222 COVID-19 vaccine. This table comes from immunoSEQ multiplex PCR, and its TCRdb copy is limited to in-frame clones, with some not included. The data contain tens of thousands of clones, around 92% of them singletons. The sample was peripheral blood, taken on day 0 of MenACWY control vaccination. These receptor sequences come from an adult in good health. Both conserved end residues are part of each CDR3. The order of the fields is clone size, D gene, V gene, J gene, CDR3 protein, CDR3 DNA. The D gene is left open where the match is weak. Clone sizes are given selectively: once, few, many, or a class where the clone is expanded.

NA	NA	TRBV7-8	TRBJ1-1	CASSRVEYTEAFF	TGTGCCAGCAGCCGAGTGGAATACACTGAAGCTTTCTTT
NA	NA	TRBV28	TRBJ1-2	CASRSNYGYTF	TGTGCCAGCAGGTCTAACTATGGCTACACCTTC
NA	TRBD2	TRBV6-2/TRBV6-3	TRBJ2-7	CASSYLGLAGVLWNEQYF	TGTGCCAGCAGTTACCTCGGACTGGCGGGGGTCCTTTGGAACGAGCAGTACTTC
NA	NA	TRBV7-7	TRBJ2-2	CASASELPTGELFF	TGTGCTAGCGCTTCGGAGCTCCCCACCGGGGAGCTGTTTTTT
NA	NA	TRBV7-3	TRBJ2-2	CASSLTAGSNTGELFF	TGTGCCAGCAGCTTAACGGCGGGGAGTAACACCGGGGAGCTGTTTTTT
NA	TRBD1	TRBV27	TRBJ1-2	CASSLIGGEGAYGYTF	TGTGCCAGCAGTTTAATAGGGGGCGAAGGGGCCTATGGCTACACCTTC
NA	TRBD1	TRBV29-1	TRBJ2-1	CSVEDLGQGHTGSYNEQFF	TGCAGCGTTGAAGATTTGGGACAGGGACATACGGGCTCCTACAATGAGCAGTTCTTC
NA	NA	TRBV18	TRBJ2-5	CASSTQAGTQYF	TGTGCCAGCTCCACACAGGCTGGGACCCAGTACTTC
NA	NA	TRBV7-2	TRBJ2-1	CASSFSLGSYNEQFF	TGTGCCAGCAGCTTTTCTTTGGGGTCATACAATGAGCAGTTCTTC
few	TRBD2	TRBV12-5	TRBJ2-7	CASGLPSGGIYEQYF	TGTGCTAGTGGTTTGCCAAGCGGGGGGATCTACGAGCAGTACTTC
NA	NA	TRBV7-8	TRBJ1-4	CASSLAWGLGELFF	TGTGCCAGCAGCTTAGCGTGGGGCCTAGGGGAACTGTTTTTT
NA	NA	TRBV19	TRBJ1-1	CASRPGVERWGHTEAFF	TGTGCCAGTAGGCCCGGGGTAGAAAGGTGGGGGCACACTGAAGCTTTCTTT
NA	NA	TRBV30	TRBJ1-3	CAWSVSVSGNTIYF	TGTGCCTGGAGTGTAAGCGTCTCCGGAAACACCATATATTTT
NA	NA	TRBV6-5	TRBJ1-2	CASSYSEGNYGYTF	TGTGCCAGCAGTTACTCTGAAGGGAACTATGGCTACACCTTC
NA	TRBD1	TRBV5-1	TRBJ1-2	CASSFPRTGGRGGYTF	TGCGCCAGCAGCTTCCCCCGAACAGGGGGAAGAGGCGGCTACACCTTC
NA	NA	TRBV19	TRBJ2-2	CASSMSQGTAGELFF	TGTGCCAGTAGTATGAGCCAGGGAACGGCCGGGGAGCTGTTTTTT
NA	NA	TRBV5-4	TRBJ2-3	CASSFRQSTDTQYF	TGTGCCAGCAGCTTCCGACAGTCCACAGATACGCAGTATTTT
once	NA	TRBV6-2/TRBV6-3	TRBJ2-7	CASSSDWKTYEQYF	TGTGCCAGCAGCTCAGACTGGAAGACCTACGAGCAGTACTTC
NA	NA	TRBV14	TRBJ1-3	CASSQVEGAAGNTIYF	TGTGCCAGCAGCCAAGTCGAAGGGGCAGCTGGAAACACCATATATTTT
once	NA	TRBV5-4	TRBJ1-2	CASSPRGGDYGYTF	TGTGCCAGCAGCCCCCGTGGGGGAGACTATGGCTACACCTTC